This TCR beta chain was observed in a study of somatic mutations in cytotoxic T cells in rheumatoid arthritis. Overall study: Sorting by flow gave nearly 100% purity for some V beta antibody-stained T-cell populations, including V beta1+ cells sequenced for TCRB.

General study points: Patients with a largest CD8+ clone exceeding 20% of CD8+ cells numbered about an eighth of the 65. Clonality of CD8+ cells rose with age in rheumatoid arthritis patients but not healthy controls.

Assay: immunoSEQ multiplex PCR; the TCRdb copy retains only in-frame clones and omits some. The table records roughly 15,000 clones, about 80% of them present only once. For this clone: The antigen is unknown.

Germline V gives CDR1 MGHRA, CDR2 YSYEKL. This CDR3 contains 18 residues. Trimming stripped 3 bases from V and 0 bases from J, with 18 bases between. This sequence was found in an adult with rheumatoid arthritis. The chain has TRBV4-1 and TRBJ2-4; tentatively, D is TRBD1 (5 bases). Sequenced input: CD8+ T cells sorted from blood. The CDR3 sequence: CASSQDPQESIAKNIQYF. DNA of the CDR3: TGCGCCAGCAGCCAGGACCCACAGGAATCTATAGCCAAAAACATTCAGTACTTC.